What follows are 20 T cell receptor beta chains derived from one specimen sequenced in a study of blood T cell repertoires in COVID-19. The protocol was immunoSEQ multiplex PCR, while the TCRdb copy is restricted to in-frame clones and leaves out a portion. The sample has roughly 410,000 clones; roughly 90% are singletons. The source material was peripheral blood. The receptors shown here come from a man aged 35 to 55 with acute or convalescent COVID-19.

J is TRBJ2-2 and V is TRBV6-5; D is possibly TRBD1 (7 bases). The CDR3 sequence is 14 residues long. V was clipped by 6 bases and J by 6 bases, with 14 bases between them. Germline V gene lookup returns CDR1 MNHEY and CDR2 SVGAGI. The CDR3 protein is CASRGTGEAGELFF. The CDR3 nucleotides are TGTGCCAGCAGGGGTACAGGGGAGGCCGGGGAGCTGTTTTTT.

This clone showed up just once. The chain joins TRBV28 to TRBJ2-1, with TRBD2 matching 9 bases. In germline, CDR1 is MDHEN, CDR2 SYDVKM. The CDR3 covers 13 residues. V lost 8 bases to trimming and J lost 6 bases; unmatched junction nucleotides: 5. The CDR3 DNA sequence: TGTGCCAGCGGAGAGCGGGGGGTCAATGAGCAGTTCTTC. It codes for CASGERGVNEQFF.

The chain combines TRBV4-2 with TRBJ2-3, with 10 bases matching TRBD2. CDR1 is LGHNA, CDR2 YNFKEQ, per germline. Unmatched junction bases numbered 3, after V lost 1 base and J lost 2 bases. This CDR3 region has 16 residues. CDR3 DNA sequence: TGTGCCAGCAGCCAAGTTAGCGGGGGGACCACAGATACGCAGTATTTT. Its translation: CASSQVSGGTTDTQYF.

The chain uses TRBV6-6 and TRBJ2-7, with 10 bases matching TRBD2. The V segment lost 7 bases and the J segment 3 bases; nucleotides outside the gene matches: 6. The CDR3 runs to 14 residues. Per the germline V gene, CDR1 is MNHNY and CDR2 is SVGAGI (reference sequence). Here the CDR3 reads CASTRTSGGYEQYF. CDR3 bases: TGTGCCAGCACTAGGACTAGCGGAGGCTACGAGCAGTACTTC.

The V gene is TRBV6-5, the J gene TRBJ1-1; D possibly corresponds to TRBD1 (6 bases). The V and J ends lost 0 bases and 7 bases respectively, with 12 bases between them. Germline CDR1 is MNHEY and CDR2 is SVGAGI. This CDR3 has 14 amino acids. The CDR3 DNA reads TGTGCCAGCAGTTACTCGAATCGCAGGGGTGAAGCTTTCTTT. Amino acid sequence: CASSYSNRRGEAFF.

In its sample, this clone was seen once. This sequence joins TRBV6-5 and TRBJ1-1; 7 bases are shared with TRBD1. After removal of 6 bases from V and 1 base from J, the junction contained 5 bases not matched to a gene. Germline CDR1 MNHEY, CDR2 SVGAGI. This CDR3 comprises 14 residues. This CDR3 reads CASRRGQQNTEAFF. CDR3 nucleotides: TGTGCCAGCAGGCGGGGACAGCAGAACACTGAAGCTTTCTTT.

The rearrangement uses TRBV5-1 and TRBJ2-5, with 10 bases lining up with TRBD2. J was trimmed by 2 bases and V by 5 bases; bases with no gene match: 12. Germline assignment: CDR1 SGHRS and CDR2 YFSETQ. The CDR3 has 17 amino acids. Here the CDR3 DNA reads TGCGCCAGCAGGACGGGTTATGGACTAGCGGAACAAGAGACCCAGTACTTC. Its protein product is CASRTGYGLAEQETQYF.

This rearrangement joins TRBV7-9 to TRBJ1-4, with D maybe TRBD1 (5 bases). Between the trimmed V and J ends, which lost 5 bases and 7 bases, there was a span of 20 bases. Germline V gene sequence: CDR1 SEHNR, CDR2 FQNEAQ (reference sequence). This CDR3 has 16 residues. This chain's CDR3 is CASSPTQGVFSEKLFF. CDR3 nucleotide sequence: TGTGCCAGCAGCCCAACGCAAGGGGTTTTTAGTGAAAAACTGTTTTTT.

V gene TRBV28 combines with J gene TRBJ1-2, with D perhaps TRBD1 (5 bases). The CDR3 length is 15 residues. Germline V gene data show CDR1 as MDHEN and CDR2 as SYDVKM. V was clipped by 3 bases and J by 7 bases, with 18 bases between them. The CDR3 spells CASSFKGLLHGGYTF. As DNA, the CDR3 is TGTGCCAGCAGTTTTAAGGGACTTCTACACGGTGGCTACACCTTC.

CDR3 sequence: CASSLATSGSLETQYF. CDR3 in DNA: TGCGCCAGCAGCTTGGCAACTAGCGGGAGTCTAGAGACCCAGTACTTC. V and J are TRBV5-1 and TRBJ2-5; 11 bases align to TRBD2. This CDR3 comprises 16 residues. Germline V gene lookup returns CDR1 SGHRS and CDR2 YFSETQ. The V and J ends lost 0 bases and 4 bases, in that order; junction bases with no gene match: 5.

The chain has TRBV5-6 and TRBJ2-7; 12 nucleotides agree with TRBD2. The CDR3 is 16 residues long. V shed 4 bases and J 5 bases; nucleotides not matched to a gene: 10. Germline assignment: CDR1 SGHDT and CDR2 YYEEEE. The CDR3 bases are TGTGCCAGCAGCAAGGCGACTAGCGGGAGTGTCCACGAGCAGTACTTC. This translates into CASSKATSGSVHEQYF.

The V call is TRBV28, the J call TRBJ1-5; TRBD1 aligns across 10 bases. The germline V gene encodes CDR1 MDHEN and CDR2 SYDVKM. The length of the CDR3 is 14 residues. V was clipped by 4 bases and J by 6 bases; unmatched bases: 3. The CDR3 DNA is TGTGCCAGCAGTTCGGACAGGGGGATTCAGCCCCAGCATTTT. It is translated as CASSSDRGIQPQHF.

The chain uses TRBV6-2 or TRBV6-3 and TRBJ1-1; no clear D. The length of the CDR3 is 15 residues. V was trimmed by 0 bases and J by 7 bases, leaving 15 bases between them. Per the germline V gene, CDR1 is MNHEY and CDR2 is SVGEGT. CDR3 bases: TGTGCCAGCAGTTACTCGATAAGGCCCACGGGTGAAGCTTTCTTT. Translation gives CASSYSIRPTGEAFF.

The chain employs TRBV7-2 and TRBJ1-1; 7 positions match TRBD1. Germline V gives CDR1 SGHTA, CDR2 FQGNSA. V lost 1 base, J lost 1 base, and 6 bases stayed unmatched. The length of the CDR3 is 16 residues. The CDR3 sequence: CASSLVGTEPNTEAFF. DNA for the CDR3: TGTGCCAGCAGCTTAGTAGGGACAGAACCGAACACTGAAGCTTTCTTT.

The J gene is TRBJ2-1, the V gene TRBV7-8; 10 positions agree with TRBD2. Unmatched junction bases numbered 4, after V lost 5 bases and J lost 3 bases. Germline V gene lookup returns CDR1 SGHVS and CDR2 FQNEAQ. The CDR3 has 15 residues. Here the CDR3 DNA reads TGTGCCAGCAGCGGACTAGCGGAATACTACAATGAGCAGTTCTTC. Encoded protein: CASSGLAEYYNEQFF.

The gene calls are TRBV30 and TRBJ1-2; D remains unclear. The CDR3 has 16 residues. Looked up from germline, CDR1 is GTSNPN and CDR2 is SVGIG (reference sequence). The V end was cut by 1 base, the J end by 4 bases, with 19 bases between. CDR3 residues: CAWSGVRSKKPYGYTF. The CDR3 coding sequence is TGTGCCTGGAGTGGAGTCAGGTCCAAAAAACCCTATGGCTACACCTTC.

The chain couples TRBV28 to TRBJ1-1, with 8 bases fitting TRBD1. Per germline, CDR1 MDHEN and CDR2 SYDVKM. Unmatched junction bases numbered 9, after V lost 4 bases and J lost 8 bases. This CDR3 has 14 residues. This CDR3 is CASSSHPRGREAFF. CDR3 nucleotides: TGTGCCAGCAGTTCTCACCCCAGGGGGCGGGAAGCTTTCTTT.

This sequence joins TRBV27 and TRBJ1-6; possibly TRBD1 for D (5 bases). CDR1 is MNHEY, CDR2 SMNVEV, per germline (reference sequence). The CDR3 is made up of 16 amino acids. Trimming stripped 0 bases from V and 9 bases from J, with 15 bases between. CDR3 sequence (DNA): TGTGCCAGCAGTTTATCGTTTTCAGGGTCTAGTTCACCCCTCCACTTT. Protein sequence: CASSLSFSGSSSPLHF.

V usage is TRBV6-1 and J usage is TRBJ2-1; 10 bases are shared with TRBD2. With 7 bases clipped from V and 0 bases from J, the junction kept 6 bases outside the gene matches. Germline V gene data show CDR1 as MNHNS and CDR2 as SASEGT. The CDR3 extends over 16 amino acids. CDR3 residues: CASTGAGGVSYNEQFF. The CDR3 DNA reads as TGTGCCAGCACTGGAGCGGGGGGGGTCTCCTACAATGAGCAGTTCTTC.

The rearrangement uses TRBV6-5 and TRBJ1-6; a possible D gene is TRBD1 (6 bases). Germline V lookup: CDR1 MNHEY, CDR2 SVGAGI. The CDR3 is 15 residues long. Trimming stripped 5 bases from V and 9 bases from J, with 17 bases between. The CDR3 DNA is TGTGCCAGCAGTCAAAACAGGGTCCTAAGTTCACCCCTCCACTTT. Its translation: CASSQNRVLSSPLHF.